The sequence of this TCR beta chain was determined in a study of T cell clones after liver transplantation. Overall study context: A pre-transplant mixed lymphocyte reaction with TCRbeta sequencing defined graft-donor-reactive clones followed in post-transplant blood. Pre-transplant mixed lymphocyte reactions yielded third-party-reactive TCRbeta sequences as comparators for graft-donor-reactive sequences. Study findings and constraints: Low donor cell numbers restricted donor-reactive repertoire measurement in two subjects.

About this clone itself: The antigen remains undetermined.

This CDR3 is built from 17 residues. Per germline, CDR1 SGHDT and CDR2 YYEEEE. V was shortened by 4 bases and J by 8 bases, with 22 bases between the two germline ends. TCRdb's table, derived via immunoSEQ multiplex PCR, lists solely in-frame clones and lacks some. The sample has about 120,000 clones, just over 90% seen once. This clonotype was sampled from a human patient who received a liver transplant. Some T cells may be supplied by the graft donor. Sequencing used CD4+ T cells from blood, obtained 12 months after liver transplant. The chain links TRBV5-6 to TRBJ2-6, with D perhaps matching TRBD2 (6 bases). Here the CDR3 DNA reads TGTGCCAGCAGCCAAGGGACTGATAGCTTTGGTTCCAACGTCCTGACTTTC. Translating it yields CASSQGTDSFGSNVLTF.